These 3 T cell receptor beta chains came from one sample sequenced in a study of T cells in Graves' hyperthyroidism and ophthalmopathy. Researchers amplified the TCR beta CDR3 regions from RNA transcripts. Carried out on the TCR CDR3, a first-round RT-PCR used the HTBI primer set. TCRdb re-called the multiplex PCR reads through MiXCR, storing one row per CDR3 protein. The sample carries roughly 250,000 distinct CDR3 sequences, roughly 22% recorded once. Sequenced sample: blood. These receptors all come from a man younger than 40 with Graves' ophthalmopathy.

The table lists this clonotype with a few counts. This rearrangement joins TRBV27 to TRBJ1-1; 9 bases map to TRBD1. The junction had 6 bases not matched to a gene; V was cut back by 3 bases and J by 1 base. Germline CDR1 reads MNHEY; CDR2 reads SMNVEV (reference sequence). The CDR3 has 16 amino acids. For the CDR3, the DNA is TGTGCCAGCAGTTTTTCCCCGGGACAGGGGAACACTGAAGCTTTCTTT. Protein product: CASSFSPGQGNTEAFF.

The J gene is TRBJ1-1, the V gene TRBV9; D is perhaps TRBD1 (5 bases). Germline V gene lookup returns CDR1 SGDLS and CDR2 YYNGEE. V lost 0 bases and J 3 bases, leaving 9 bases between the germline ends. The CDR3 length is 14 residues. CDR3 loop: CASSVAGRDTEAFF. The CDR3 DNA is TGTGCCAGCAGCGTAGCGGGGCGGGACACTGAAGCTTTCTTT.

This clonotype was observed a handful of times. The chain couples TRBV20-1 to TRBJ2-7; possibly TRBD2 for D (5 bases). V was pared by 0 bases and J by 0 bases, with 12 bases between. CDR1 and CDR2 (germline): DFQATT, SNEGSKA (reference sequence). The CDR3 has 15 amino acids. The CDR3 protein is CSARDHGISSYEQYF. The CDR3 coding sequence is TGCAGTGCTAGAGATCACGGGATCAGCTCCTACGAGCAGTACTTC.